The 14 T cell receptor beta chains given below trace back to one sample, sequenced in a study of beta chain features in type 1 diabetes. Their antigen targets remain unknown. Study-wide results and limits: Moderate yet significant TCRB CDR3 shortening was seen in Type 1 diabetes patients in all four CD4+ subsets.

The study reverse transcribed the entire isolated RNA, so it sequenced expressed TCRB transcripts. Measured with immunoSEQ multiplex PCR; TCRdb has only the in-frame clones, and not every one. The sample records under 300,000 clones, approximately 10% being singletons. The sequencing sample was made of naive CD4+ T cells from blood. Receptors originate from a man between 25 and 39 years old with type 1 diabetes.

The chain uses TRBV29-1 and TRBJ1-1; D may be TRBD1 (5 bases). From germline, CDR1 is SQVTM and CDR2 ANQGSEA. Trimming removed 4 bases at V and 1 base at J, with 13 bases between. The CDR3 consists of 14 residues. CDR3 in amino acids: CSVGTRYTNTEAFF. The CDR3 DNA sequence: TGCAGCGTTGGGACACGGTACACGAACACTGAAGCTTTCTTT.

V is TRBV2 and J is TRBJ1-2, with D unresolved. V lost 4 bases and J lost 2, with 14 bases in between. This CDR3 region has 15 residues. Germline CDR1 SNHLY, CDR2 FYNNEI. The CDR3 region has the DNA TGTGCCAGCAGTGTGCGCGGTGTTCAGAACTATGGCTACACCTTC. Translation: CASSVRGVQNYGYTF.

V is TRBV5-4 and J is TRBJ1-4, with 9 bases that match TRBD1. The CDR3 contains 16 residues. Germline assignment: CDR1 SGHNT and CDR2 YYREEE (reference sequence). V trimming: 3 bases; J trimming: 0 bases; junction bases outside the gene matches: 3. In DNA form, the CDR3 reads TGTGCCAGCAGCTCCAGACAGGGGGCAACTAATGAAAAACTGTTTTTT. The encoded protein is CASSSRQGATNEKLFF. Looking up the rest from reference TRBV5-4 and TRBJ1-4 gives the full variable domain: ETGVTQSPTHLIKTRGQQVTLRCSSQSGHNTVSWYQQALGQGPQFIFQYYREEENGRGNFPPRFSGLQFPNYSSELNVNALELDDSALYLCASSSRQGATNEKLFFGSGTQLSVL.

The chain is built from TRBV5-6 and TRBJ1-1; TRBD1 might be the D (5 bases). Trimming left V 2 bases short and J 6 bases short, with 14 bases between. CDR3 length: 14 residues. The germline gives CDR1 SGHDT, CDR2 YYEEEE. For the CDR3, the DNA is TGTGCCAGCAGCTTCGAGACAGCCTCCTCTGAAGCTTTCTTT. This sequence encodes CASSFETASSEAFF. Looking up the rest from reference TRBV5-6 and TRBJ1-1 gives the full variable domain: DAGVTQSPTHLIKTRGQQVTLRCSPKSGHDTVSWYQQALGQGPQFIFQYYEEEERQRGNFPDRFSGHQFPNYSSELNVNALLLGDSALYLCASSFETASSEAFFGQGTRLTVV.

This clone was detected a few times. This chain uses TRBV6-6 with TRBJ1-5; possibly TRBD1 for D (6 bases). The CDR3 runs to 14 residues. CDR1 is MNHNY and CDR2 is SVGAGI in the germline V gene (reference sequence). V lost 6 bases to trimming and J lost 6 bases, with 15 bases between them. CDR3 loop: CASSPGQRGQPQHF. Written as DNA, the CDR3 is TGTGCCAGCAGCCCTGGACAGCGAGGTCAGCCCCAGCATTTT.

This clone came up a few times. This chain links TRBV18 with TRBJ2-5, with D unclear. The CDR3 has 12 residues. Trimming removed 3 bases from V and 3 bases from J, with 5 bases in between. The germline V gene encodes CDR1 KGHSH and CDR2 LQKENI. The CDR3 DNA reads TGTGCCAGCTCACCTACAGAAGAGACCCAGTACTTC. Protein product: CASSPTEETQYF.

The rearrangement links TRBV11-1 to TRBJ1-1; 8 bases fit TRBD1. CDR1 is SGHAT and CDR2 is FQDESV in the germline V gene (reference sequence). J gave up 4 bases and V 5 bases, and 9 bases lay outside the gene matches. CDR3 length: 15 residues. CDR3: CASSLRTGRVTEAFF. CDR3 nucleotides: TGTGCCAGCAGCCTCCGGACAGGGCGGGTCACTGAAGCTTTCTTT.

The gene calls are TRBV7-8 and TRBJ1-1, with D possibly being TRBD1 (6 bases). Trimming left V 5 bases short and J 5 bases short, with 15 bases between. The CDR3 is 14 residues long. The germline V gene encodes CDR1 SGHVS and CDR2 FQNEAQ. This CDR3 is CASSAGQGSTEAFF. CDR3 DNA sequence: TGTGCCAGCAGCGCAGGGCAGGGGTCAACTGAAGCTTTCTTT.

The CDR3 region has the DNA TGTGCCAGCAGCTTAACAACTAGCGGGGGCTACACCGGGGAGCTGTTTTTT. Its translation: CASSLTTSGGYTGELFF. This sequence joins TRBV7-3 and TRBJ2-2, with 11 bases that match TRBD2. With V trimmed by 0 bases and J by 3 bases, 3 bases remained unmatched. The CDR3 spans 17 residues. The germline V gene encodes CDR1 SGHTA and CDR2 FQGTGA.

This clone appeared a few times. This chain joins TRBV28 and TRBJ2-3; D unresolved. Germline-derived CDR1 and CDR2 are MDHEN and SYDVKM. The ends were cut back, 6 bases at V and 3 bases at J, with 16 bases in the middle. The CDR3 runs to 15 residues. Here the CDR3 reads CASSSSSHFTDTQYF. DNA of the CDR3: TGTGCCAGCAGCTCTTCTTCCCACTTTACAGATACGCAGTATTTT.

The genes are TRBV6-1 and TRBJ2-5, with D perhaps matching TRBD2 (6 bases). V lost 5 bases and J lost 5, with 9 bases in between. The CDR3 contains 12 residues. Germline loops: CDR1 MNHNS, CDR2 SASEGT. The CDR3 bases are TGTGCCAGCAGTCCCCGGGGGGAGACCCAGTACTTC. This encodes CASSPRGETQYF.

J is TRBJ2-1 and V is TRBV19; 7 bases agree with TRBD1. This CDR3 is built from 16 residues. Germline V CDR1 and CDR2: LNHDA, SQIVND (reference sequence). Unmatched junction bases numbered 11, after V lost 5 bases and J lost 4 bases. The CDR3 protein is CASSLRPGQNYNEQFF. The CDR3 DNA sequence: TGTGCCAGTAGTCTCCGCCCGGGACAGAATTACAATGAGCAGTTCTTC.

This chain links TRBV5-1 with TRBJ2-3; 8 bases agree with TRBD1. The CDR3 spans 14 residues. Germline CDR1 is SGHRS and CDR2 is YFSETQ. V lost 3 bases to trimming and J lost 4 bases; unmatched junction nucleotides: 4. In DNA, the CDR3 is TGCGCCAGCAGCTCAGGGGGCGAGGCAGATACGCAGTATTTT. It translates to CASSSGGEADTQYF.

There are a few counts of this clone. The V gene is TRBV30, the J gene TRBJ1-5, with a weak D call TRBD1 (5 bases). The CDR3 extends over 13 amino acids. Germline V lookup: CDR1 GTSNPN, CDR2 SVGIG (reference sequence). Trimming cost V 1 base and J 3 bases, with 7 bases left between them. CDR3: CAWSEQVNQPQHF. Written as DNA, the CDR3 is TGTGCCTGGAGTGAACAGGTCAATCAGCCCCAGCATTTT.